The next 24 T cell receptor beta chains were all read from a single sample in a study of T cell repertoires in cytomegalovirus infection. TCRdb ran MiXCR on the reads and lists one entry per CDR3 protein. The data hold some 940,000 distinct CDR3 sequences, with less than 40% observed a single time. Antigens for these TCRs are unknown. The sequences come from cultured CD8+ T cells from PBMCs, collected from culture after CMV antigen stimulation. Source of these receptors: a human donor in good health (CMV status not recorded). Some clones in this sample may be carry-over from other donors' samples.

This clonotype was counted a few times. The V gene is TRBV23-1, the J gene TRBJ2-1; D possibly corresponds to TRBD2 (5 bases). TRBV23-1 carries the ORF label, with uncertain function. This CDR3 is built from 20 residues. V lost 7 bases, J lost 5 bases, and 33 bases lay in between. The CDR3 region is CASTFMEVFDPSLPDNEQFF. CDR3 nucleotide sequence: TGCGCCAGCACCTTTATGGAGGTCTTTGACCCGTCTCTCCCGGACAATGAGCAGTTCTTC.

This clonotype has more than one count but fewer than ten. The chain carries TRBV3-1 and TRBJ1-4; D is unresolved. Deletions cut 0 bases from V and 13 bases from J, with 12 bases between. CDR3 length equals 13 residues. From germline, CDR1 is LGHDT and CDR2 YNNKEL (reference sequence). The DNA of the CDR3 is TGTGCCAGCAGCCAAGATAGGGCACACGTACTGTTTTTT. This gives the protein CASSQDRAHVLFF.

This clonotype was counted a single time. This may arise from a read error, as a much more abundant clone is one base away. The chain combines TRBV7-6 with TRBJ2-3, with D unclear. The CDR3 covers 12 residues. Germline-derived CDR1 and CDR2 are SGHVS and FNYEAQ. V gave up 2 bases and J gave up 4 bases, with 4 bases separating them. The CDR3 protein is CASSLWPDTQYF. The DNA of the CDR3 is TGTGCCAGCAGCTTATGGCCAGATACGCAGTATTTT.

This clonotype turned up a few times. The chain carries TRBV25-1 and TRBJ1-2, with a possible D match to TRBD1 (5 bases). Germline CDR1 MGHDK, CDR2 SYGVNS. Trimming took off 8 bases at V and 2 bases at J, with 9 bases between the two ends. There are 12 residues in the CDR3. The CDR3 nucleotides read TGTGCCAGCTTCCGGGGGAACTATGGCTACACCTTC. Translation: CASFRGNYGYTF.

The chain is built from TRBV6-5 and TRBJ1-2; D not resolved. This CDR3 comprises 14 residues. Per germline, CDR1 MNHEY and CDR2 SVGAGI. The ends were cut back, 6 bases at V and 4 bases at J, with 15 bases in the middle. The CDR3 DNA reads TGTGCCAGCAGAACGAGGACGGGAGTCTATGGCTACACCTTC. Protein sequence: CASRTRTGVYGYTF.

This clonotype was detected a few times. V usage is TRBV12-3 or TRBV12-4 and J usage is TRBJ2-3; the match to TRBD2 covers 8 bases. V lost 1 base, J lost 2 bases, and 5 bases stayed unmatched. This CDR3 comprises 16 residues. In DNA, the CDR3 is TGTGCCAGCAGTTTAGTACTAGCGGCCCCCACAGATACGCAGTATTTT. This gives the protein CASSLVLAAPTDTQYF.

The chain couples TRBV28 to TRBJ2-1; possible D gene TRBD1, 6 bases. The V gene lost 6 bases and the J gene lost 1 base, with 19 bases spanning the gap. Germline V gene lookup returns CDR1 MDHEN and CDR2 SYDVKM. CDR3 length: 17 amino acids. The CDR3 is CASRQGTGAGSYNEQFF. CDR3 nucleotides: TGTGCCAGCAGACAGGGAACAGGCGCCGGGTCCTACAATGAGCAGTTCTTC.

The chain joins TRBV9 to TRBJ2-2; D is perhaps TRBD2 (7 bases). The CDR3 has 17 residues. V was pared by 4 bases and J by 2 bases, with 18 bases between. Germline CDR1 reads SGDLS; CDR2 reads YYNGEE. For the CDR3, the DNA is TGTGCCAGCAGCTTAAAGAGGGGGGGCATTAACACCGGGGAGCTGTTTTTT. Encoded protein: CASSLKRGGINTGELFF.

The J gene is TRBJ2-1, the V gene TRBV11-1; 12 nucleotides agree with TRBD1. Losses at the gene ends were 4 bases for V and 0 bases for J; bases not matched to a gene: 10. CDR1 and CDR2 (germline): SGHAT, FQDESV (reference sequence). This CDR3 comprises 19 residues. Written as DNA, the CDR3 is TGTGCCAGCAGCTCCACGGGACAGGGGGCTTATAGCTCCTACAATGAGCAGTTCTTC. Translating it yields CASSSTGQGAYSSYNEQFF.

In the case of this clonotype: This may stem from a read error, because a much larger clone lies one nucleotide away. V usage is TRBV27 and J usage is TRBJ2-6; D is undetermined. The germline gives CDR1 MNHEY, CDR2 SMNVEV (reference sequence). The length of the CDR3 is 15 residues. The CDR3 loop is CASGLIYTGANVLTF. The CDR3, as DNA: TGTGCCAGCGGTTTAATCTATACTGGGGCCAACGTCCTGACTTTC.

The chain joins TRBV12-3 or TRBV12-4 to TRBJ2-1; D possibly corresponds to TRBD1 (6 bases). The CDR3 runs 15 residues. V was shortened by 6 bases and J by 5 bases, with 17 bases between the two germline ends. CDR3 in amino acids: CASSNRAGSDNEQFF. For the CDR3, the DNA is TGTGCCAGCAGCAACAGGGCTGGGTCCGACAATGAGCAGTTCTTC.

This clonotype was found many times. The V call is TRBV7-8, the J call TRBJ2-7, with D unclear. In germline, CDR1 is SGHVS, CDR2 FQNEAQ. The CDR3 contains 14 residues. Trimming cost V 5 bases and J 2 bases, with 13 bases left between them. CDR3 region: CASSTGPSTYEQYV. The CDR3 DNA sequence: TGTGCCAGCAGCACCGGGCCTTCTACCTACGAGCAGTACGTC.

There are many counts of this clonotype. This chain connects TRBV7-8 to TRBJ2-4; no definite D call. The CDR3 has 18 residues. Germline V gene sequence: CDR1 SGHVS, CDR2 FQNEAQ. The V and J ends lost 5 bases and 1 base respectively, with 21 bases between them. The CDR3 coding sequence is TGTGCCAGCAGCACCCGCGATCCTAGTGGCCTCGCCAAAAACATTCAGTACTTC. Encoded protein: CASSTRDPSGLAKNIQYF. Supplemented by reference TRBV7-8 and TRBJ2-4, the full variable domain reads GAGVSQSPRYKVAKRGQDVALRCDPISGHVSLFWYQQALGQGPEFLTYFQNEAQLDKSGLPSDRFFAERPEGSVSTLKIQRTQQEDSAVYLCASSTRDPSGLAKNIQYFGAGTRLSVL.

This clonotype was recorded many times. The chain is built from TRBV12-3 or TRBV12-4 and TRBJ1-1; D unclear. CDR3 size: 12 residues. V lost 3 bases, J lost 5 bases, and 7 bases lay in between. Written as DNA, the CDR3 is TGTGCCAGCAGTTTTGGGTGGACTGAAGCTTTCTTT. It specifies CASSFGWTEAFF.

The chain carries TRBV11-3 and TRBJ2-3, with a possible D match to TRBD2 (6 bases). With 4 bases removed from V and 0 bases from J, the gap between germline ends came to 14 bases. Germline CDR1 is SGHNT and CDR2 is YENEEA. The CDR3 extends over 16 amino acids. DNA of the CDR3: TGTGCCAGCAGCTCTAGGGTGAGCGGGAGCACAGATACGCAGTATTTT. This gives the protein CASSSRVSGSTDTQYF.

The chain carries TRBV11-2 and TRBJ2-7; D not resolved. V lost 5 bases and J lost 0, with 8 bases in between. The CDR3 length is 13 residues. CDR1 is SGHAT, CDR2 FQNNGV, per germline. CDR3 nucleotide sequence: TGTGCCAGCAGCCTGATGAGCTCCTACGAGCAGTACGTC. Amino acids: CASSLMSSYEQYV.

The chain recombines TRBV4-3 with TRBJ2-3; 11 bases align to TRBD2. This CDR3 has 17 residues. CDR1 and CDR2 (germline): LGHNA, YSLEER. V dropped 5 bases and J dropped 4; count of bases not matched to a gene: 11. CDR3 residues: CASSISIAGGLADTQYF. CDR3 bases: TGCGCCAGCAGCATATCCATAGCGGGGGGGCTGGCAGATACGCAGTATTTT.

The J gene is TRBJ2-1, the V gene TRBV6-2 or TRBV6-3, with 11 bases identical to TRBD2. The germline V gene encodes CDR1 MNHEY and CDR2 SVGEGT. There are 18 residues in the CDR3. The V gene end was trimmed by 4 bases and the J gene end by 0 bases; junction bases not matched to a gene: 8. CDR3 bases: TGTGCCAGCAGTTCTCGTCTAGCGGGGGGTAGCTCCTACAATGAGCAGTTCTTC. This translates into CASSSRLAGGSSYNEQFF.

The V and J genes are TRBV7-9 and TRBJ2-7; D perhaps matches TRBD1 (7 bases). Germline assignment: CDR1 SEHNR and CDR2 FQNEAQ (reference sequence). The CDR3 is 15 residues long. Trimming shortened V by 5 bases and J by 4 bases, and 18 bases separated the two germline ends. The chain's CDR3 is CASSRESGTAYEQYF. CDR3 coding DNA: TGTGCCAGCAGCCGGGAGTCCGGGACAGCTTACGAGCAGTACTTC. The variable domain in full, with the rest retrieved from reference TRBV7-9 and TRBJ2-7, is DTGVSQNPRHKITKRGQNVTFRCDPISEHNRLYWYRQTLGQGPEFLTYFQNEAQLEKSRLLSDRFSAERPKGSFSTLEIQRTEQGDSAMYLCASSRESGTAYEQYFGPGTRLTVT.

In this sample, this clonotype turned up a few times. CDR3 in amino acids: CASKPRTGATGELFF. The CDR3 DNA sequence: TGTGCCAGCAAGCCCCGGACAGGGGCCACCGGGGAGCTGTTTTTT. V is TRBV25-1 and J is TRBJ2-2, with TRBD1 identical over 9 bases. Germline V gene data show CDR1 as MGHDK and CDR2 as SYGVNS. The CDR3 has 15 residues. Trimming at V came to 7 bases and at J to 4 bases, leaving 7 bases not matched to a gene.

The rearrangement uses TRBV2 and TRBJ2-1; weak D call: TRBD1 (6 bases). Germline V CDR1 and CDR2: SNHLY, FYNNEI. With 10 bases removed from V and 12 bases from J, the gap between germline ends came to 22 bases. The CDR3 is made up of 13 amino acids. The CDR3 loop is CATYFVDRFRQFF. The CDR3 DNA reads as TGTGCCACTTACTTCGTGGACAGATTTAGGCAGTTCTTC.

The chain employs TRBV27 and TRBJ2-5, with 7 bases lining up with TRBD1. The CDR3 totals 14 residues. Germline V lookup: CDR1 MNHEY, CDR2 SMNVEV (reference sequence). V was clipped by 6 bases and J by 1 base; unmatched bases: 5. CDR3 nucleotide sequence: TGTGCCAGCAGCATGGGACAGCTCCAAGAGACCCAGTACTTC. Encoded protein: CASSMGQLQETQYF.

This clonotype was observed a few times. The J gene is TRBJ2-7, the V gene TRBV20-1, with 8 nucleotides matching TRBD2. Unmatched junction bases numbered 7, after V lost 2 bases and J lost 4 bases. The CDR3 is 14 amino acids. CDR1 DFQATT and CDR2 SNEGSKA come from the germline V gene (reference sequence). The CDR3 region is CSARTHREGYEQYF. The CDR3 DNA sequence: TGCAGTGCTAGAACTCATCGGGAGGGGTACGAGCAGTACTTC.

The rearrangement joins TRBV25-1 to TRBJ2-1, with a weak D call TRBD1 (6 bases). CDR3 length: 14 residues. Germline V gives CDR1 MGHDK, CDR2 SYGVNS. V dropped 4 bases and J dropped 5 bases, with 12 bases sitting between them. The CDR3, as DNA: TGTGCCAGCAGTGGGGCAGGGGTGGACAATGAGCAGTTCTTC. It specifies CASSGAGVDNEQFF.